Listed below are T cell receptor beta chains from one sample, sequenced in a study of blood T cells in healthy people across ages. TCRdb independently ran MiXCR on the 5' RACE reads; one entry per CDR3 protein. The table has roughly 680,000 distinct CDR3 sequences, around 50% seen once; the top ten hold approximately 12%. The sample consisted of blood. These TCRs come from a woman older than 75 in good health. Each CDR3 is given with its conserved first and last residue. D genes are given only for firm matches. Not every row has a clone size; where given, it reads once, few, many or a size class.

V gene,D gene,clone size,J gene,CDR3 DNA,CDR3 protein
TRBV7-2,TRBD2,few,TRBJ2-1,TGTGCCAGCAGCTTCAGACTAGCGGGAGGTTACAATGAGCAGTTCTTC,CASSFRLAGGYNEQFF
TRBV6-2/TRBV6-3,.,.,TRBJ2-1,TGTGCCAGCGCCGACCCGGGACCGCGCGAAAACGAGCAGTTCTTC,CASADPGPRENEQFF
TRBV3-1,TRBD1,once,TRBJ1-5,TGTGCCAGCAGCCAAGAGTTGGGACAGGGAGATCAGCCCCAGCATTTT,CASSQELGQGDQPQHF
TRBV5-1,.,.,TRBJ2-2,TGCGCCGGCAGTCCGACGGTGTACACCGGGGAGCTGTTTTTT,CAGSPTVYTGELFF
TRBV2,.,many,TRBJ2-1,TGTGCCAGCAGTGGATCAAATCTAGGTAATGAGCAGTTCTTC,CASSGSNLGNEQFF
TRBV7-9,TRBD2,.,TRBJ2-7,TGTGCCAGCAGTGGACTAGCGACTAATGAGCAGTACTTC,CASSGLATNEQYF
TRBV29-1,.,few,TRBJ2-7,TGCAGCGTTCGGGGTGGGAGCTCCTACGAGCAGTACTTC,CSVRGGSSYEQYF
TRBV18,.,.,TRBJ2-7,TGTGCCAGCTCACCCCATCGAGGGGCCGAGCAGTACTTC,CASSPHRGAEQYF
TRBV4-2,.,.,TRBJ2-3,TGTGCCAGCAGCCAAGAACCGGGACTTAATACGGATACGCAGTATTTT,CASSQEPGLNTDTQYF
TRBV28,TRBD2,.,TRBJ2-7,TGTGCCAGCAGTTTTCTCGCGGGAGAAATCTCTTACGAGCAGTACTTC,CASSFLAGEISYEQYF
TRBV6-6,.,.,TRBJ1-5,TGTGCCACCCAAACAGGAGCCAGCAATCAGCCCCAGCATTTT,CATQTGASNQPQHF
TRBV20-1,TRBD2,many,TRBJ2-7,TGCAGTGCTAGAGATCATAGCGGGGATCCCTACGAGCAGTACTTC,CSARDHSGDPYEQYF
TRBV5-1,TRBD1,few,TRBJ1-6,TGCGCCAGCAGCTTCGGGACAGGGCTTAATTCACCCCTCCACTTT,CASSFGTGLNSPLHF
TRBV5-1,.,few,TRBJ1-3,TGCGCCAGCAGCTTGCTCGGGTTCTCTGGAAACACCATATATTTT,CASSLLGFSGNTIYF
TRBV6-6,.,many,TRBJ1-1,TGTGCCAGCAGACCGAGTTTGAACACTGAAGCTTTCTTT,CASRPSLNTEAFF
TRBV28,TRBD1,.,TRBJ2-1,TGTGCCAGCAGGTCTGCGACAGGGGGGCACAATGAGCAGTTCTTC,CASRSATGGHNEQFF
TRBV6-6,.,many,TRBJ2-5,TGTGCCAGCAGCCATACGGGGGAAGCGGGGACCCAGTACTTC,CASSHTGEAGTQYF
TRBV20-1,TRBD1,.,TRBJ2-2,TGCAGTGCTCCTGTGACAGGGCAGAACACCGGGGAGCTGTTTTTT,CSAPVTGQNTGELFF
TRBV20-1,.,.,TRBJ2-1,TGCAGTGCGCCCTCCTTTCACGGTGGGACTTACAATGAGCAGTTCTTC,CSAPSFHGGTYNEQFF
TRBV11-1,.,once,TRBJ2-1,TGTGCCAGCAGGGCGCGGGGGCCCAACAATGAGCAGTTCTTC,CASRARGPNNEQFF
TRBV25-1,.,many,TRBJ1-1,TGTGCCAGCACCTCAGGTCAGATCGCTTTCTTT,CASTSGQIAFF
TRBV12-3/TRBV12-4,TRBD1,.,TRBJ2-1,TGTGCCAGCAGCCTGGACAGGATCAATGAGCAGTTCTTC,CASSLDRINEQFF
TRBV2,TRBD1,many,TRBJ2-3,TGTGCCAGCACTGGACAGGGAACAGATACGCAGTATTTT,CASTGQGTDTQYF
TRBV4-1,TRBD1,many,TRBJ1-5,TGCGCCAGCAGCCTAGGGGGCGCGGAGCCCCAGCATTTT,CASSLGGAEPQHF
TRBV3-1,TRBD2,.,TRBJ2-1,TGTGCCAGCAGCCGAGCGGGGGGAGAGCAGTTCTTC,CASSRAGGEQFF
TRBV12-3/TRBV12-4,.,many,TRBJ1-5,TGTGCCAGCAGGCCCCGAACAGGGCCCAATCAGCCCCAGCATTTT,CASRPRTGPNQPQHF
TRBV20-1,TRBD2,.,TRBJ2-1,TGCAGTGCTAGAGATCCCCCTAGCGGACTATACAATGAGCAGTTCTTC,CSARDPPSGLYNEQFF
TRBV10-3,TRBD1,few,TRBJ2-5,TGTGCCATCAGCGGGACAGAAGAAGAGACCCAGTACTTC,CAISGTEEETQYF
TRBV29-1,.,few,TRBJ2-2,TGCAGCGTCCCTGGGACACCTTCGGGCACCGGGGAGCTGTTTTTT,CSVPGTPSGTGELFF
TRBV5-5,.,many,TRBJ2-1,TGTGCCAGCAGCTTGAATCAGGGGTTGTACAATGAGCAGTTCTTC,CASSLNQGLYNEQFF
TRBV20-1,TRBD1,many,TRBJ1-1,TGCAGTGCCAGGGGTCAGGGGGACACTGAAGCTTTCTTT,CSARGQGDTEAFF
TRBV7-3,.,.,TRBJ2-1,TGTGCCAGCAGCTTTGGACAGAGCACCTACAATGAGCAGTTCTTC,CASSFGQSTYNEQFF
TRBV20-1,.,many,TRBJ2-3,TGCAGTGCTAGAGATGGGCGGGCAGATACGCAGTATTTT,CSARDGRADTQYF
TRBV6-6,.,once,TRBJ1-2,TGTGCCAGCTCCCAAACCGGAGATGGCCACACCTTC,CASSQTGDGHTF
TRBV2,.,.,TRBJ2-7,TGTGCCAGCAGTGAAGCTGCCAGGCTACTCGGCGAGCAGTACTTC,CASSEAARLLGEQYF